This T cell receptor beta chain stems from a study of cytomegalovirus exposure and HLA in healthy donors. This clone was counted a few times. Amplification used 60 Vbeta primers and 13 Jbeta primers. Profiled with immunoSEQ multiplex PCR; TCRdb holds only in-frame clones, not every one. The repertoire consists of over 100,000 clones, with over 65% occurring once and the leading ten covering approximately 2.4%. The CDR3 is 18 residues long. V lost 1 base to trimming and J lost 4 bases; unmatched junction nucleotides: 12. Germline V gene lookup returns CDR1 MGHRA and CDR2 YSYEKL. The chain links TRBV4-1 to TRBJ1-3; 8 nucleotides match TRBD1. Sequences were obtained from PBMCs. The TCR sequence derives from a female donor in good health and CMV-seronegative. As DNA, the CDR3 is TGCGCCAGCAGCCAAGTTACGGACAGGGTAGGATTCGGAAACACCATATATTTT. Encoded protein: CASSQVTDRVGFGNTIYF.